This TCR beta chain is drawn from a study of Ad26.COV2.S vaccination and SARS-CoV-2 variants. Some clones are missing from TCRdb's copy, which holds only in-frame ones; the method was immunoSEQ multiplex PCR. Of 300,000 to 350,000 clones in the sample, about 88% were seen once. Germline V CDR1 and CDR2: PRHDT, FYEKMQ (reference sequence). V was clipped by 5 bases and J by 3 bases; unmatched bases: 18. The CDR3 has 18 residues. Noted treatment: some 19 received Ad26.COV2.S at low or high dose, single or two shots; roughly five received placebo; per-sample allocation not given. At day 63 after the first vaccine or placebo injection, samples were drawn.

The source was peripheral blood, collected in a trial of Ad26.COV2.S vaccine versus placebo. The TCR comes from a person between 18 and 59 years old who received the Ad26.COV2.S COVID-19 vaccine or a placebo. The chain uses TRBV13 and TRBJ2-7; 8 positions agree with TRBD1. DNA for the CDR3: TGTGCCAGCAGCGGCGATGGGACAGGCATCCCTAGGGACTACGAGCAGTACTTC. Its protein is CASSGDGTGIPRDYEQYF.